This T cell receptor (beta chain) appears in the sequencing data of a study of regulatory and conventional T cells in RAG deficiency. General observations from the study: Treg unique TCR beta sequences were about 110-fold fewer in Omenn syndrome and CID/AS patients than controls. Omenn patients showed >80% Treg-Tconv overlap and shorter CDR3 lengths. Shannon entropy fell and Simpson indices rose in RAG-deficient patients.

Trimming took 4 bases from V and 6 from J; bases not matched to a gene: 4. The germline V gene encodes CDR1 SGHVS and CDR2 FQNEAQ. This CDR3 comprises 14 residues. Blood CD4+ CD25-low CD127-high conventional T cells supplied the genomic DNA template. The table came from immunoSEQ multiplex PCR; TCRdb's copy has only in-frame clones and leaves some out. This table has around 25,000 clones, approximately 95% appearing once. In the case of this clone: Its antigen is as yet unknown.

Another study also made use of these data, one on regulatory T cells. That source reports: The PCR used 52 TRBV and 13 TRBJ primers. Skewed V and J usage and few unique V-J pairs marked patient repertoires, most in Tregs.

The sequence was obtained from a human donor in good health. The chain recombines TRBV7-8 with TRBJ2-1; 9 bases line up with TRBD2. The specimen sequenced was CD25- CD4+ T cells sorted from blood. The CDR3 bases are TGTGCCAGCAGCTCGCTAGCGGGGTTCAATGAGCAGTTCTTC. Translation gives CASSSLAGFNEQFF.